The next 31 T cell receptor beta chains were all read from a single sample in a study of cytomegalovirus exposure and HLA in healthy donors. The PCR was carried out with 60 Vbeta primers and 13 Jbeta primers. Method: immunoSEQ multiplex PCR; TCRdb's copy keeps in-frame clones and lacks some. Among fewer than 200,000 clones listed, less than 90% were seen once. The sequenced sample was PBMCs. The receptors derive from a woman in her forties or fifties in good health and CMV-seropositive.

V gene TRBV5-4 combines with J gene TRBJ2-3; D is perhaps TRBD1 (5 bases). The CDR3 is 14 residues long. Germline lookup yields CDR1 SGHNT and CDR2 YYREEE (reference sequence). V gave up 1 base and J gave up 0 bases, with 6 bases separating them. The CDR3 here is CASSLRGSTDTQYF. The CDR3 DNA reads as TGTGCCAGCAGCTTGAGGGGTAGCACAGATACGCAGTATTTT.

Worth noting for this clone: Other DNA sequences in this sample translate to the same CDR3. The V call is TRBV5-1, the J call TRBJ1-1; TRBD1 might be the D (5 bases). V gave up 2 bases and J gave up 5 bases, with 10 bases separating them. The CDR3 is made up of 13 amino acids. Germline-derived CDR1 and CDR2 are SGHRS and YFSETQ. CDR3 in amino acids: CASSFGGDTEAFF. The DNA for the CDR3 is TGCGCCAGCAGCTTTGGGGGGGATACTGAAGCTTTCTTT.

This rearrangement joins TRBV27 to TRBJ1-4, with a possible D match to TRBD1 (5 bases). The CDR3 contains 14 residues. Germline loops: CDR1 MNHEY, CDR2 SMNVEV (reference sequence). The V end was cut by 6 bases, the J end by 5 bases, with 13 bases between. CDR3 sequence reads: CASRSGGKNEKLFF. The CDR3, as DNA: TGTGCCAGCAGGTCGGGGGGTAAGAATGAAAAACTGTTTTTT.

This chain connects TRBV19 to TRBJ2-5; the D gene is possibly TRBD1 (5 bases). Germline V gene data show CDR1 as LNHDA and CDR2 as SQIVND (reference sequence). Trimming cost V 3 bases and J 5 bases, with 25 bases left between them. CDR3 length: 18 residues. CDR3 sequence: CASSIGTVRTPGRETQYF. CDR3 DNA: TGTGCCAGTAGTATCGGTACGGTGAGGACACCCGGGCGGGAGACCCAGTACTTC.

The CDR3 sequence is CASSLHVAGALPNTGELFF. The DNA of the CDR3 is TGTGCCAGCAGCTTACATGTAGCGGGGGCCCTCCCTAACACCGGGGAGCTGTTTTTT. The V call is TRBV11-2, the J call TRBJ2-2; 9 positions match TRBD2. This CDR3 has 19 amino acids. V lost 2 bases and J lost 2; bases outside the gene matches: 12. Germline V gene lookup returns CDR1 SGHAT and CDR2 FQNNGV.

The genes are TRBV29-1 and TRBJ2-5; TRBD1 aligns across 9 bases. Per the germline V gene, CDR1 is SQVTM and CDR2 is ANQGSEA. This CDR3 comprises 13 residues. J gave up 5 bases and V 5 bases, and 6 bases lay outside the gene matches. The CDR3 region has the DNA TGCAGCGTTACGACAGGGGGTTTGGAGACCCAGTACTTC. Its protein is CSVTTGGLETQYF.

This rearrangement joins TRBV27 to TRBJ2-7; TRBD1 matches 7 bases. Germline V gene sequence: CDR1 MNHEY, CDR2 SMNVEV (reference sequence). The trim removed 7 bases at V and 4 bases at J, leaving 7 bases unmatched. The CDR3 covers 13 residues. The CDR3 region has the DNA TGTGCCAGCAAACGGGACAGAGAATACGAGCAGTACTTC. As protein: CASKRDREYEQYF.

The chain combines TRBV7-9 with TRBJ2-1; D perhaps matches TRBD2 (5 bases). CDR1 is SEHNR, CDR2 FQNEAQ, per germline (reference sequence). Between the trimmed V and J ends, which lost 4 bases and 7 bases, there was a span of 11 bases. This CDR3 region has 13 residues. The CDR3 nucleotides read TGTGCCAGCAGCTCCGGGGTGCGGAATGAGCAGTTCTTC. Amino acid sequence: CASSSGVRNEQFF.

This rearrangement joins TRBV29-1 to TRBJ2-7; 9 bases line up with TRBD2. The length of the CDR3 is 13 residues. Germline V gene sequence: CDR1 SQVTM, CDR2 ANQGSEA. V dropped 6 bases and J dropped 3; count of bases not matched to a gene: 6. The CDR3 spells CSVRLADYYEQYF. CDR3 nucleotides: TGCAGCGTGAGACTAGCGGATTACTACGAGCAGTACTTC.

DNA of the CDR3: TGTGCCAGCAGGACAGGGAGGAACTATGGCTACACCTTC. Translating gives CASRTGRNYGYTF. This sequence joins TRBV25-1 and TRBJ1-2; 7 bases fit TRBD1. CDR1 and CDR2 (germline): MGHDK, SYGVNS. The CDR3 totals 13 residues. After removal of 6 bases from V and 2 bases from J, the junction contained 3 bases not matched to a gene.

V and J are TRBV27 and TRBJ2-1; possibly TRBD1 for D (6 bases). The CDR3 totals 13 residues. Germline V gene lookup returns CDR1 MNHEY and CDR2 SMNVEV (reference sequence). Trimming removed 8 bases at V and 5 bases at J, with 13 bases between. Here the CDR3 DNA reads TGTGCCAGCGGAGAAACAGGGAACAATGAGCAGTTCTTC. Its translation: CASGETGNNEQFF.

The rearrangement uses TRBV5-1 and TRBJ2-5; 12 bases map to TRBD2. V lost 4 bases to trimming and J lost 5 bases; unmatched junction nucleotides: 6. Germline V gives CDR1 SGHRS, CDR2 YFSETQ. The CDR3 runs to 15 residues. Here the CDR3 reads CASSQRLAGAETQYF. The DNA for the CDR3 is TGCGCCAGCAGCCAAAGACTAGCGGGGGCGGAGACCCAGTACTTC.

This chain links TRBV11-2 with TRBJ2-4, with D perhaps TRBD1 (5 bases). The germline V and J ends were trimmed by 1 base and 6 bases, with 10 bases remaining between them. CDR1 is SGHAT, CDR2 FQNNGV, per germline. There are 14 residues in the CDR3. For the CDR3, the DNA is TGTGCCAGCAGCTTAGCAGGGCAAGGAAACATTCAGTACTTC. Translated: CASSLAGQGNIQYF.

Comments on this clone: Other DNA sequences in the same sample also yield this CDR3. The gene calls are TRBV2 and TRBJ2-5; TRBD2 aligns across 14 bases. V shed 4 bases, J shed 5 bases, and the junction held 6 bases outside the gene matches. CDR1 and CDR2 from the germline V gene are SNHLY and FYNNEI. CDR3 length: 16 amino acids. CDR3: CASSAGLAGVGETQYF. The CDR3, as DNA: TGTGCCAGCAGTGCGGGACTAGCGGGAGTGGGTGAGACCCAGTACTTC.

This clone showed up just a few times. CDR3 coding DNA: TGCGCCAGCCTTTCAACCCCAGGGAACTATGGCTACACCTTC. Translating gives CASLSTPGNYGYTF. The rearrangement uses TRBV5-1 and TRBJ1-2, with D maybe TRBD1 (5 bases). The CDR3 length is 14 residues. CDR1 and CDR2 from the germline V gene are SGHRS and YFSETQ. The ends were cut back, 7 bases at V and 2 bases at J, with 15 bases in the middle. Combining the CDR3 with reference TRBV5-1 and TRBJ1-2 gives the whole variable domain KAGVTQTPRYLIKTRGQQVTLSCSPISGHRSVSWYQQTPGQGLQFLFEYFSETQRNKGNFPGRFSGRQFSNSRSEMNVSTLELGDSALYLCASLSTPGNYGYTFGSGTRLTVV.

This clone was counted only a few times. The chain carries TRBV4-1 and TRBJ1-3, with 7 nucleotides matching TRBD1. Trimming at V came to 3 bases and at J to 0 bases, leaving 2 bases not matched to a gene. The CDR3 runs 15 residues. Germline-derived CDR1 and CDR2 are MGHRA and YSYEKL. The CDR3 nucleotides read TGCGCCAGCAGCCAGGACAGGATCTCTGGAAACACCATATATTTT. It specifies CASSQDRISGNTIYF.

This clone occurred a few times. The chain employs TRBV4-1 and TRBJ2-6, with a tentative D call TRBD2 (5 bases). Germline assignment: CDR1 MGHRA and CDR2 YSYEKL. Trimming removed 1 base from V and 4 bases from J, with 23 bases in between. CDR3 length equals 20 residues. The DNA for the CDR3 is TGCGCCAGCAGCCAAGCCCCCCGAGGAGGCGGAACGCCGGGGGCCAACGTCCTGACTTTC. Translating gives CASSQAPRGGGTPGANVLTF.

This clone was recorded once. The chain combines TRBV28 with TRBJ2-7; a weak D match, TRBD2 (5 bases). V gave up 6 bases and J gave up 3 bases, with 6 bases separating them. This CDR3 region has 11 residues. Germline CDR1 reads MDHEN; CDR2 reads SYDVKM. Written as DNA, the CDR3 is TGTGCCAGCAGGGAGGTCTACGAGCAGTACTTC. It translates to CASREVYEQYF.

The V gene is TRBV5-1, the J gene TRBJ2-3, with 12 bases aligning to TRBD2. The V gene's germline CDR1 is SGHRS and CDR2 YFSETQ. This CDR3 has 18 amino acids. After removal of 0 bases from V and 3 bases from J, the junction contained 8 bases not matched to a gene. In DNA form, the CDR3 reads TGCGCCAGCAGCTTGGGGCTAGCGGGAGGGCCTGTAACAGATACGCAGTATTTT. Its protein is CASSLGLAGGPVTDTQYF.

The table lists this clone with a count of one. The chain carries TRBV27 and TRBJ2-6, with 9 bases fitting TRBD1. The CDR3 has 19 residues. The germline CDR1 and CDR2 sequences are MNHEY and SMNVEV (reference sequence). Unmatched junction bases numbered 15, after V lost 6 bases and J lost 3 bases. CDR3 residues: CASSWGQGPSMGGANVLTF. In DNA form, the CDR3 reads TGTGCCAGCAGCTGGGGACAGGGACCCTCGATGGGTGGGGCCAACGTCCTGACTTTC.

The chain is built from TRBV6-1 and TRBJ1-6; D uncertain. V shed 3 bases and J shed 6 bases, with 9 bases lying between them. The CDR3 extends over 14 amino acids. Germline V CDR1 and CDR2: MNHNS, SASEGT. DNA for the CDR3: TGTGCCAGCAGTGATTGGGCAGCTAATTCACCCCTCCACTTT. The encoded protein is CASSDWAANSPLHF.

This sequence joins TRBV5-4 and TRBJ2-2, with 13 bases fitting TRBD2. The CDR3 extends over 18 amino acids. CDR1 is SGHNT, CDR2 YYREEE, per germline (reference sequence). J lost 5 bases, V lost 5 bases, and 12 bases had no gene match. The CDR3 DNA is TGTGCCAGCAGTTATGGACTAGCGGGAGCAGGGCAAACCGGGGAGCTGTTTTTT. Translated: CASSYGLAGAGQTGELFF. Full variable domain (missing parts from reference TRBV5-4 and TRBJ2-2): ETGVTQSPTHLIKTRGQQVTLRCSSQSGHNTVSWYQQALGQGPQFIFQYYREEENGRGNFPPRFSGLQFPNYSSELNVNALELDDSALYLCASSYGLAGAGQTGELFFGEGSRLTVL.

The chain employs TRBV7-2 and TRBJ2-3; D not resolved. This CDR3 has 14 amino acids. Germline V gives CDR1 SGHTA, CDR2 FQGNSA. V lost 1 base, J lost 0 bases, and 5 bases lay in between. The CDR3, as DNA: TGTGCCAGCAGCTTAGTCGGTAGCACAGATACGCAGTATTTT. It codes for CASSLVGSTDTQYF.

This rearrangement joins TRBV2 to TRBJ2-5; a possible D gene is TRBD1 (6 bases). Germline V gene sequence: CDR1 SNHLY, CDR2 FYNNEI. V shed 4 bases and J shed 6 bases, with 9 bases lying between them. The CDR3 totals 12 residues. This chain's CDR3 is CASSGQVKTQYF. The DNA for the CDR3 is TGTGCCAGCAGTGGACAGGTGAAGACCCAGTACTTC.

The V call is TRBV28, the J call TRBJ1-3, with 7 bases lining up with TRBD1. In germline, CDR1 is MDHEN, CDR2 SYDVKM. CDR3 length: 14 amino acids. J lost 8 bases, V lost 5 bases, and 9 bases had no gene match. CDR3 in DNA: TGTGCCAGCAGTACTGGACAGGACTTCGACACCATATATTTT. Translation gives CASSTGQDFDTIYF.

The chain links TRBV10-3 to TRBJ1-5, with 9 bases that match TRBD1. This CDR3 has 13 amino acids. Trimming cost V 6 bases and J 8 bases; bases outside gene matches: 5. Per germline, CDR1 ENHRY and CDR2 SYGVKD. Written as DNA, the CDR3 is TGTGCCATCAGCGCACAGGGGGCTGAGCCCCAGCATTTT. Translation gives CAISAQGAEPQHF.

The V call is TRBV19, the J call TRBJ1-1, with 8 nucleotides matching TRBD1. Germline CDR1 and CDR2: LNHDA and SQIVND (reference sequence). The CDR3 length is 15 residues. V lost 5 bases and J lost 4; bases outside the gene matches: 9. The CDR3 sequence: CASSRRAQGVTEAFF. In DNA, the CDR3 is TGTGCCAGTAGTCGGCGTGCACAGGGGGTCACTGAAGCTTTCTTT.

The rearrangement joins TRBV7-6 to TRBJ2-7, with 9 bases aligning to TRBD1. The trim removed 2 bases at V and 3 bases at J, leaving 11 bases unmatched. CDR1 is SGHVS, CDR2 FNYEAQ, per germline. This CDR3 is built from 17 residues. In DNA form, the CDR3 reads TGTGCCAGCAGCTTAAAAACGACGGGACAGGGACTCTACGAGCAGTACTTC. Translation gives CASSLKTTGQGLYEQYF.

The chain links TRBV18 to TRBJ2-7, with 9 bases identical to TRBD1. The V segment lost 3 bases and the J segment 0 bases; nucleotides outside the gene matches: 6. The CDR3 spans 16 residues. Germline loops: CDR1 KGHSH, CDR2 LQKENI. The CDR3 DNA reads TGTGCCAGCTCACCCGCCAGACAGGGGGTCTCCTACGAGCAGTACTTC. Residues: CASSPARQGVSYEQYF.

This chain links TRBV7-2 with TRBJ2-1; 15 bases map to TRBD2. CDR1 is SGHTA, CDR2 FQGNSA, per germline. V gave up 5 bases and J gave up 6 bases; unmatched junction bases: 5. The CDR3 consists of 16 residues. The CDR3 coding sequence is TGTGCCAGCAGCCCATCGGGACTAGCGGGAGGCAATGAGCAGTTCTTC. Protein: CASSPSGLAGGNEQFF.

The chain combines TRBV9 with TRBJ1-2; TRBD1 is a possible D gene (5 bases). V lost 3 bases and J 2 bases, leaving 11 bases between the germline ends. CDR3 size: 14 residues. Germline V gene lookup returns CDR1 SGDLS and CDR2 YYNGEE. CDR3 region: CASSEGRANYGYTF. For the CDR3, the DNA is TGTGCCAGCAGCGAGGGCAGGGCCAACTATGGCTACACCTTC.